These T cell receptor beta chains were read from a single sample in a study of spatial heterogeneity in lung cancer. TCRdb re-called the 5' RACE reads with MiXCR, one entry per CDR3 protein. Of about 80,000 distinct CDR3 sequences in the sample, around 21% were seen once. The sequencing here drew on PBMCs, taken at surgery. These receptors originate from a male donor with early-stage non-small cell lung cancer. Each CDR3 is given with its conserved first and last residue. The D gene is left open where the match is weak. Some rows have no size entry. The others give once, few or many, or a class for an expanded clone.

J | V | D | size | CDR3 | DNA
TRBJ1-2 | TRBV6-5 | TRBD1 | once | CASTAGTGGISYGYTF | TGTGCCAGCACCGCCGGGACAGGGGGAATCTCCTATGGCTACACCTTC
TRBJ1-2 | TRBV5-4 | TRBD1 | . | CASSFGQGYGYTF | TGTGCCAGCAGCTTTGGACAGGGCTATGGCTACACCTTC
TRBJ1-1 | TRBV9 | TRBD1 | . | CASSVTGATEAFF | TGTGCCAGCAGCGTAACAGGGGCTACTGAAGCTTTCTTT
TRBJ1-1 | TRBV10-3 | TRBD1 | . | CAIGQDPNTEAFF | TGTGCCATCGGACAGGACCCGAACACTGAAGCTTTCTTT
TRBJ2-7 | TRBV21-1 | . | . | CASSKGDGYEQYF | TGTGCCAGCAGCAAAGGGGACGGCTACGAGCAGTACTTC
TRBJ2-6 | TRBV29-1 | . | few | CSVRVSGANVLTF | TGCAGCGTTAGGGTATCTGGGGCCAACGTCCTGACTTTC
TRBJ2-1 | TRBV28 | TRBD1 | few | CASRPRQGSYNEQFF | TGTGCCAGCAGACCGAGACAGGGATCCTACAATGAGCAGTTCTTC
TRBJ2-1 | TRBV11-1 | TRBD1 | . | CASTRDRVKNEQFF | TGTGCCAGCACCAGGGACAGGGTTAAGAATGAGCAGTTCTTC
TRBJ2-3 | TRBV6-2/TRBV6-3 | . | . | CASIRGGATDTQYF | TGTGCCAGCATCCGTGGGGGGGCTACAGATACGCAGTATTTT
TRBJ1-4 | TRBV6-2/TRBV6-3 | TRBD1 | . | CASRAGQAATNEKLFF | TGTGCCAGCAGAGCGGGACAGGCAGCAACTAATGAAAAACTGTTTTTT
TRBJ1-5 | TRBV28 | TRBD1 | . | CASSSQGAGNSNQPQHF | TGTGCCAGCAGTTCCCAGGGGGCGGGAAATAGCAATCAGCCCCAGCATTTT